The text below deals with one TCR beta chain. V dropped 7 bases and J dropped 7; count of bases not matched to a gene: 7. The CDR3 contains 12 residues. CDR1 and CDR2 (germline): SQVTM, ANQGSEA. TCR beta VDJ and CDR3 were profiled, and genomic DNA was the template. MiXCR was run by TCRdb on the reads, yielding one entry per CDR3 protein. The data show approximately 170,000 distinct CDR3 sequences, with about 45% seen just once and 3.2% held by the top ten. This specimen comes from a study of CD8+CD57+ T cells in acquired aplastic anemia. For sequencing, patients were chosen who had shown expansion of CD8+CD57+ cells by flow cytometry.

The material sequenced was sorted CD4+, CD8+, or CD8+CD57+ T cells (not recorded which) from PBMCs. The chain carries TRBV29-1 and TRBJ1-1; 9 bases line up with TRBD1. The source of this sequence is a human donor with aplastic anemia. In DNA, the CDR3 is TGCAGCGGAAGGACAGGGGCGGTTGAAGCTTTCTTT. It translates to CSGRTGAVEAFF.